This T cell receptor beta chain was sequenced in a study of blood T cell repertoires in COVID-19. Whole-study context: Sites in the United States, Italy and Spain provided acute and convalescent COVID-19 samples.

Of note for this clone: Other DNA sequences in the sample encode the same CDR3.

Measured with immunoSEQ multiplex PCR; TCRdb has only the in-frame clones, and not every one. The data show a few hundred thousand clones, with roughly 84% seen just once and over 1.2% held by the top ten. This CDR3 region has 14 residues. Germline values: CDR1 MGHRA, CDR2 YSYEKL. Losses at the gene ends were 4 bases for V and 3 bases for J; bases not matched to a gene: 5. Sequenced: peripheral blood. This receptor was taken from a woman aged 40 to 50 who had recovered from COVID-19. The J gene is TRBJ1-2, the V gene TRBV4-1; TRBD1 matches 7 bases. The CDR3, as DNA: TGCGCCAGCAGCCCGACAGGGCAGGACTATGGCTACACCTTC. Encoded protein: CASSPTGQDYGYTF.